This T cell receptor beta chain was documented in a study of blood T cell repertoires in COVID-19. Study summary: PBMCs, B-cell-depleted T cells, or T cells were the source of the cDNA or gDNA that made up the material.

Data came from immunoSEQ multiplex PCR; TCRdb stores just in-frame clones and leaves some out. Here the sample spans about 200,000 clones, 65% to 85% being singletons. The CDR3 has 15 amino acids. V shed 6 bases and J shed 3 bases, with 18 bases lying between them. CDR1 MNHEY and CDR2 SMNVEV come from the germline V gene (reference sequence). This clonotype was obtained from a woman aged 40 to 50 with acute COVID-19. The chain combines TRBV27 with TRBJ2-7, with TRBD1 as a possible D gene (6 bases). What was sequenced was PBMCs or T cells enriched from blood (not recorded which). The CDR3 DNA is TGTGCCAGCAGCGAAACAGGGAATCGCTACTACGAGCAGTACTTC. Translating gives CASSETGNRYYEQYF.